A selection of T cell receptor beta chains follows, all from one sample in a study of somatic mutations in cytotoxic T cells in rheumatoid arthritis. Some clones are missing from TCRdb's copy, which holds only in-frame ones; the method was immunoSEQ multiplex PCR. The repertoire has about 20,000 clones, 86% of them found once; the top ten carry 15% to 20%. Sequencing used CD8+ T cells sorted from blood. The receptor set was obtained from a woman aged 45-65 years in good health. CDR3s include the opening cysteine and the closing phenylalanine or tryptophan.

v_call	j_call	cdr3_aa
TRBV28	TRBJ1-1	CASSGFSNTEAFF
TRBV15	TRBJ2-1	CATSGLAGGPDEQFF
TRBV19	TRBJ2-7	CASSIKVTYEQYF
TRBV10-2	TRBJ2-7	CASSESGRGRYEQYF
TRBV6-5	TRBJ1-1	CASSYSGPGWNTEAFF
TRBV7-2	TRBJ1-2	CASSLGDTGRRRWGYTF
TRBV6-5	TRBJ1-6	CASSSLDSVSYSPLHF
TRBV9	TRBJ2-2	CASSRASGSTGELFF
TRBV16	TRBJ1-5	CASSQFRGHGSNQPQHF
TRBV7-7	TRBJ2-2	CASSLRTANTGELFF
TRBV7-9	TRBJ2-5	CASSLAGGETQYF
TRBV28	TRBJ1-1	CASETRDITENTEAFF
TRBV7-2	TRBJ2-2	CASSPGQGPFTGELFF